The subject of this entry is one T cell receptor (beta chain). TCRdb's copy holds only in-frame clones and misses some; the assay was immunoSEQ multiplex PCR. This table holds about 110,000 clones, 90% found once. The CDR3 has 13 residues. Per germline, CDR1 SQVTM and CDR2 ANQGSEA. V lost 0 bases to trimming and J lost 0 bases, with 3 bases between them. The data stem from a study of control samples from healthy donors and cancer patients. This chain joins TRBV29-1 and TRBJ1-3; D gene uncertain. This TCR was sampled from a human donor in good health. The donor label of this sample is uncertain. The sequenced sample was blood. CDR3 in DNA: TGCAGCGTTGAAGACAACTCTGGAAACACCATATATTTT. Protein: CSVEDNSGNTIYF. Full variable domain (missing parts from reference TRBV29-1 and TRBJ1-3): SAVISQKPSRDICQRGTSLTIQCQVDSQVTMMFWYRQQPGQSLTLIATANQGSEATYESGFVIDKFPISRPNLTFSTLTVSNMSPEDSSIYLCSVEDNSGNTIYFGEGSWLTVV.